The 23 T cell receptor beta chains listed next were all sequenced from one sample in a study of shared clonotypes between healthy human individuals. Measured with immunoSEQ multiplex PCR; TCRdb has only the in-frame clones, and not every one. The sample lists about 1.1 million clones; about four fifths were seen once. The material sequenced was memory CD4+ T cells from PBMCs. The subset was: CD45RA-negative fraction. The receptors come from a man between 18 and 35 years old in good health. Some clones in this sample may be carry-over from other donors' samples.

The chain's CDR3 is CASSYALRVHEQYF. The CDR3 nucleotides are TGTGCCAGCAGTTACGCGTTACGGGTCCACGAGCAGTACTTC. The gene calls are TRBV6-6 and TRBJ2-7, with D unresolved. The V end lost 2 bases, the J end lost 5 bases, and 13 bases lay between the germline ends. Germline V gives CDR1 MNHNY, CDR2 SVGAGI (reference sequence). The CDR3 sequence is 14 residues long.

The V gene is TRBV30, the J gene TRBJ2-5; no clear D gene. CDR3 size: 11 residues. Trimming removed 0 bases at V and 7 bases at J, with 6 bases between. Germline V gene sequence: CDR1 GTSNPN, CDR2 SVGIG (reference sequence). CDR3 nucleotide sequence: TGTGCCTGGAGTGTAATGGGGACCCAGTACTTC. This translates into CAWSVMGTQYF.

With regard to this clone: Different DNA sequences within this sample yield the same CDR3. V usage is TRBV29-1 and J usage is TRBJ2-1; 8 nucleotides line up with TRBD2. V lost 3 bases and J lost 2; bases outside the gene matches: 6. The CDR3 consists of 15 residues. Germline values: CDR1 SQVTM, CDR2 ANQGSEA. CDR3 residues: CSVEGLAGTYNEQFF. The CDR3, as DNA: TGCAGCGTTGAGGGGCTAGCGGGCACCTACAATGAGCAGTTCTTC.

The chain combines TRBV18 with TRBJ1-2; 12 nucleotides align to TRBD1. After removal of 4 bases from V and 6 bases from J, the junction contained 15 bases not matched to a gene. The CDR3 extends over 18 amino acids. In germline, CDR1 is KGHSH, CDR2 LQKENI. DNA for the CDR3: TGTGCCAGCTCACAGAGTTCGGGGACAGGGGGCGCGTTTAATGGCTACACCTTC. Protein: CASSQSSGTGGAFNGYTF.

The chain recombines TRBV4-2 with TRBJ2-7; 9 bases are shared with TRBD2. Germline V gene lookup returns CDR1 LGHNA and CDR2 YNFKEQ. This CDR3 spans 16 amino acids. The trim removed 0 bases at V and 2 bases at J, leaving 5 bases unmatched. CDR3 DNA: TGTGCCAGCAGCCAAGATCTGAGCGGGGGGACCTACGAGCAGTACTTC. The encoded protein is CASSQDLSGGTYEQYF.

There are a few counts of this clone. J is TRBJ2-7 and V is TRBV28, with 8 bases matching TRBD2. The CDR3 length is 12 residues. The germline V gene encodes CDR1 MDHEN and CDR2 SYDVKM. The trim removed 6 bases at V and 8 bases at J, leaving 6 bases unmatched. The CDR3 spells CASSSGSPQQYF. The CDR3 coding sequence is TGTGCCAGCAGCAGCGGGAGCCCCCAGCAGTACTTC. Based on the CDR3 plus reference TRBV28 and TRBJ2-7, the full variable domain is DVKVTQSSRYLVKRTGEKVFLECVQDMDHENMFWYRQDPGLGLRLIYFSYDVKMKEKGDIPEGYSVSREKKERFSLILESASTNQTSMYLCASSSGSPQQYFGPGTRLTVT.

V gene TRBV1 combines with J gene TRBJ2-3; the table's D call, TRBD2, was not checked against the DNA. TRBV1 is a pseudogene. CDR3 length equals 14 residues. The CDR3 reads CTSSPPPTSLTQYF. The CDR3 nucleotides read TGCACCAGCAGCCCCCCCCCGACTAGCCTTACGCAGTATTTT.

The CDR3 nucleotides are TGTGCCAGCAGCTTAGTTCTCGCGGGAGGACCTACAGATACGCAGTATTTT. Translation gives CASSLVLAGGPTDTQYF. V gene TRBV7-2 combines with J gene TRBJ2-3, with 8 bases fitting TRBD2. The germline V gene encodes CDR1 SGHTA and CDR2 FQGNSA. Losses at the gene ends were 1 base for V and 3 bases for J; bases not matched to a gene: 9. This CDR3 region has 17 residues. The full variable domain, rest sourced from reference TRBV7-2 and TRBJ2-3, is GAGVSQSPSNKVTEKGKDVELRCDPISGHTALYWYRQSLGQGLEFLIYFQGNSAPDKSGLPSDRFSAERTGGSVSTLTIQRTQQEDSAVYLCASSLVLAGGPTDTQYFGPGTRLTVL.

Details on this clone: This likely came from a read error, as a far larger clone is one base away. This chain links TRBV7-2 with TRBJ1-2; 9 bases fit TRBD1. The CDR3 spans 14 residues. V shed 5 bases and J 8 bases; nucleotides not matched to a gene: 9. The germline V gene encodes CDR1 SGHTA and CDR2 FQGNSA. The CDR3 loop is CASSPGTGQGGYTF. CDR3 DNA sequence: TGTGCCAGCAGCCCGGGGACAGGGCAGGGGGGCTACACCTTC.

The CDR3 DNA follows: TGTGCCAGCAGCGGGACTCTGGGAGGGCAGTACTTC. Translation: CASSGTLGGQYF. The chain carries TRBV7-9 and TRBJ2-7, with D perhaps matching TRBD2 (6 bases). The CDR3 consists of 12 residues. Trimming took off 5 bases at V and 9 bases at J, with 14 bases between the two ends. Per the germline V gene, CDR1 is SEHNR and CDR2 is FQNEAQ (reference sequence).

The chain carries TRBV5-1 and TRBJ2-3, with 9 bases fitting TRBD2. Trimming removed 4 bases from V and 3 bases from J; junction bases left unmatched: 21. Per germline, CDR1 SGHRS and CDR2 YFSETQ. The length of the CDR3 is 20 residues. In nucleotides, the CDR3 is TGCGCCAGCAGCCCGTACGGCAGGGCGACCGGGACTAGCAGAACAGATACGCAGTATTTT. Its translation is CASSPYGRATGTSRTDTQYF.

In this sample, this clone turned up once. This chain joins TRBV13 and TRBJ2-2; D is tentatively TRBD1 or TRBD2 (5 bases each). With 3 bases removed from V and 4 bases from J, the gap between germline ends came to 9 bases. The CDR3 length is 14 residues. CDR1 is PRHDT and CDR2 is FYEKMQ in the germline V gene (reference sequence). CDR3 nucleotide sequence: TGTGCCAGCAGCTTCGGTGGGGGCACCGGGGAGCTGTTTTTT. Its protein product is CASSFGGGTGELFF.

The V gene is TRBV28, the J gene TRBJ1-5; maybe TRBD1 (5 bases). Germline CDR1 is MDHEN and CDR2 is SYDVKM. The CDR3 is 18 amino acids. V lost 2 bases and J 6 bases, leaving 23 bases between the germline ends. The CDR3 region has the DNA TGTGCCAGCAGTTTAGTAGGTGGGGGTCTCGGGGTCGGTCAGCCCCAGCATTTT. Translating it yields CASSLVGGGLGVGQPQHF.

This chain uses TRBV30 with TRBJ1-5, with a weak D call TRBD1 (5 bases). Germline V gene sequence: CDR1 GTSNPN, CDR2 SVGIG (reference sequence). The CDR3 totals 13 residues. The CDR3 DNA sequence: TGTGCGTCGGGGACCCAGGGCAATCAGCCCCAGCATTTT. Encoded protein: CASGTQGNQPQHF.

The genes are TRBV30 and TRBJ1-5, with 8 bases lining up with TRBD1. The V gene end was trimmed by 2 bases and the J gene end by 4 bases; junction bases not matched to a gene: 4. Germline V gene lookup returns CDR1 GTSNPN and CDR2 SVGIG (reference sequence). The length of the CDR3 is 14 residues. CDR3 coding DNA: TGTGCCTGGAGTCGGACAGGGTGGAATCAGCCCCAGCATTTT. It encodes CAWSRTGWNQPQHF.

This rearrangement joins TRBV5-1 to TRBJ2-5, with D perhaps matching TRBD2 (6 bases). Germline CDR1 reads SGHRS; CDR2 reads YFSETQ. Trimming removed 2 bases at V and 5 bases at J, with 13 bases between. This CDR3 comprises 14 residues. Here the CDR3 reads CASSFGGRGETQYF. CDR3 nucleotides: TGCGCCAGCAGCTTTGGAGGGCGCGGGGAGACCCAGTACTTC.

This clone came up a few times. The chain has TRBV4-1 and TRBJ2-7; possibly TRBD2 for D (6 bases). From germline, CDR1 is MGHRA and CDR2 YSYEKL. The CDR3 runs to 11 residues. With 1 base removed from V and 9 bases from J, the gap between germline ends came to 7 bases. CDR3 region: CASSQGGVQYF. The CDR3 bases are TGCGCCAGCAGCCAAGGGGGGGTGCAGTACTTC.

The chain has TRBV19 and TRBJ2-7; D is undetermined. Trimming stripped 10 bases from V and 2 bases from J, with 15 bases between. The CDR3 sequence is 13 residues long. The germline CDR1 and CDR2 sequences are LNHDA and SQIVND (reference sequence). The CDR3 DNA is TGTGCCACCTCGAATCTCAGTCCCTACGAGCAGTACTTC. Its translation is CATSNLSPYEQYF.

This clone was seen just once. This chain joins TRBV5-1 and TRBJ2-1, with D tentatively TRBD2 (5 bases). The V end was cut by 3 bases, the J end by 3 bases, with 25 bases between. The CDR3 consists of 19 residues. Germline assignment: CDR1 SGHRS and CDR2 YFSETQ. The CDR3 sequence: CASSSVGVVNLKDYNEQFF. The CDR3 region has the DNA TGCGCCAGCAGCTCCGTCGGGGTCGTCAATTTAAAAGACTACAATGAGCAGTTCTTC.

With regard to this clone: The junction differs from germline at one of its ends, possibly a read error. CDR3 DNA sequence: TGTGCCAGAAACACTTTCGGGTTC. Encoded protein: CARNTFGF. The chain couples TRBV7-3 to TRBJ2-7; D ambiguous. The CDR3 extends over 8 amino acids. Germline CDR1 reads SGHTA; CDR2 reads FQGTGA.

This clone was picked up one time. The chain combines TRBV6-1 with TRBJ1-2; D ambiguous. The CDR3 runs 13 residues. The V gene lost 1 base and the J gene lost 0 bases, with 3 bases spanning the gap. CDR1 is MNHNS, CDR2 SASEGT, per germline. The CDR3 bases are TGTGCCAGCAGTGAAGTAGCTAACTATGGCTACACCTTC. Amino acid sequence: CASSEVANYGYTF.

The rearrangement uses TRBV30 and TRBJ1-2; D gene unclear. V was shortened by 6 bases and J by 4 bases, with 18 bases between the two germline ends. CDR1 and CDR2 from the germline V gene are GTSNPN and SVGIG (reference sequence). This CDR3 is built from 14 residues. CDR3 amino acids: CACRTPGARYGYTF. The DNA of the CDR3 is TGTGCCTGCCGAACCCCGGGCGCGCGCTATGGCTACACCTTC.

This chain links TRBV6-1 with TRBJ1-1; D is possibly TRBD1 (6 bases). The germline gives CDR1 MNHNS, CDR2 SASEGT. This CDR3 is built from 11 residues. V gave up 7 bases and J gave up 8 bases, with 11 bases separating them. The CDR3 region is CASTHGTEAFF. In nucleotides, the CDR3 is TGTGCCAGCACCCACGGGACAGAAGCTTTCTTT.